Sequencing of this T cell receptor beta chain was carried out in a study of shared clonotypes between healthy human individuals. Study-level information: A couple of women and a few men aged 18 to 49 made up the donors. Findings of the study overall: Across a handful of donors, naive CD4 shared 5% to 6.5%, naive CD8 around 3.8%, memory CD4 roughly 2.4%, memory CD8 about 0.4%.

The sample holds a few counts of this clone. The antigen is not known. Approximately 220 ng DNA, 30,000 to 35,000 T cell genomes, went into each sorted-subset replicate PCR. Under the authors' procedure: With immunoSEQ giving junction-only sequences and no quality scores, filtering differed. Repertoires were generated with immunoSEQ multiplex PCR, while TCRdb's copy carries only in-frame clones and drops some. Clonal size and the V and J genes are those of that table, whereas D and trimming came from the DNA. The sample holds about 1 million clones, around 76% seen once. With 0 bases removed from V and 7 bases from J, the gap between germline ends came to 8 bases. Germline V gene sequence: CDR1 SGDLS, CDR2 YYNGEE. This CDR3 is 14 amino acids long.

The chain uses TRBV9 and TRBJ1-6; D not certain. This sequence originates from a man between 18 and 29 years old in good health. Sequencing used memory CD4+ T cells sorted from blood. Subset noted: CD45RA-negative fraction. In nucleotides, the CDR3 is TGTGCCAGCAGCGTAGGGGCAAGAAATTCACCCCTCCACTTT. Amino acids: CASSVGARNSPLHF.